Detailed here is one T cell receptor beta chain. This specimen belongs to a study of T cell responses to AZD1222 COVID-19 vaccine. The data were produced by immunoSEQ multiplex PCR, yet TCRdb's version contains in-frame clones alone and is incomplete. The sample yields over 120,000 clones, almost 95% seen once. Germline CDR1 and CDR2: SNHLY and FYNNEI. CDR3 length: 15 residues. V shed 4 bases and J shed 4 bases, with 16 bases lying between them. This clonotype was obtained from an adult who received the AZD1222 COVID-19 vaccine. The sequenced sample was peripheral blood, obtained 28 days after the second AZD1222 dose. J is TRBJ1-2 and V is TRBV2; D gene ambiguous. CDR3 coding DNA: TGTGCCAGCAGTGGAATTCAGAAACCTAGCTATGGCTACACCTTC. Protein: CASSGIQKPSYGYTF.